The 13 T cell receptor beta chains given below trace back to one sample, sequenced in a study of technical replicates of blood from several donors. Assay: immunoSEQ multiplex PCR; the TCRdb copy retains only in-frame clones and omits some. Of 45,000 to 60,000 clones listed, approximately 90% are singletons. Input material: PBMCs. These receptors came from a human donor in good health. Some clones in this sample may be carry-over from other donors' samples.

The CDR3 DNA reads as TGTGCCAGCAGCCCGACTAGCGGGAGGGCCGCTGAGCAGTTCTTC. Translation gives CASSPTSGRAAEQFF. The chain combines TRBV9 with TRBJ2-1; TRBD2 agrees at 14 bases. V shed 4 bases, J shed 9 bases, and the junction held 6 bases outside the gene matches. Germline V gene lookup returns CDR1 SGDLS and CDR2 YYNGEE. CDR3 length: 15 amino acids.

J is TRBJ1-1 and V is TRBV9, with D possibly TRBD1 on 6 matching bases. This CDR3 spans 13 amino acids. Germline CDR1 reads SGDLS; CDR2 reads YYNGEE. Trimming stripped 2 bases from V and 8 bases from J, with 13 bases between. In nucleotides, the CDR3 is TGTGCCAGCAGCGTCTCCGGGACACAAGAAGCTTTCTTT. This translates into CASSVSGTQEAFF.

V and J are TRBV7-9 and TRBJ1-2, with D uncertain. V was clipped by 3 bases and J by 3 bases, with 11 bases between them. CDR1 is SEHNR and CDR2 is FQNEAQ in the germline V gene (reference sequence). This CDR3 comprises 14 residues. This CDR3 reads CASSFITSDYGYTF. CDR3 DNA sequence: TGTGCCAGCAGCTTTATCACTTCGGACTATGGCTACACCTTC.

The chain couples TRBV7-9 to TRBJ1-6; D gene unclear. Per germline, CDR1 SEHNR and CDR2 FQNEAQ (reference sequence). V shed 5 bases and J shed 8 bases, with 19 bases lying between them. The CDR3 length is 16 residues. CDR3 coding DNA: TGTGCCAGCAGCCTCCGCACCGGGAACGGAGATTCACCCCTCCACTTT. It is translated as CASSLRTGNGDSPLHF.

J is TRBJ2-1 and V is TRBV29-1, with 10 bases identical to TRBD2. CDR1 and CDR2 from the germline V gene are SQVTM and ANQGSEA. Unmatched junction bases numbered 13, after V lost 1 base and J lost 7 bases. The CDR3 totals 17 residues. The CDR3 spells CSVEGVRGTSVGNEQFF. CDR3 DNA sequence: TGCAGCGTTGAAGGTGTTAGGGGGACTAGCGTCGGTAATGAGCAGTTCTTC.

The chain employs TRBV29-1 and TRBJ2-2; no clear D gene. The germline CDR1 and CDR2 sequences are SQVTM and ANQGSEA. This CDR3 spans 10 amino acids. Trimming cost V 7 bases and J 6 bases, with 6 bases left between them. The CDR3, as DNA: TGCAGCGCGTACTCCGGGGAGCTGTTTTTT. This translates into CSAYSGELFF.

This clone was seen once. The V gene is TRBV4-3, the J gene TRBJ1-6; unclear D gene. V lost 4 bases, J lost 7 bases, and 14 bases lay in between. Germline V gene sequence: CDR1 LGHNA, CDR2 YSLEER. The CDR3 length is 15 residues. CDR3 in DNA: TGCGCCAGCAGCCCTTTGAGGGTCCCAAATTCACCCCTCCACTTT. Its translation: CASSPLRVPNSPLHF.

The CDR3 coding sequence is TGTGCCAGCAGTTTCGGCGGGAGTATTGAGACCCAGTACTTC. This translates into CASSFGGSIETQYF. The chain links TRBV11-2 to TRBJ2-5; 7 bases map to TRBD2. The CDR3 contains 14 residues. Germline V gene data show CDR1 as SGHAT and CDR2 as FQNNGV. V shed 6 bases, J shed 5 bases, and the junction held 9 bases outside the gene matches.

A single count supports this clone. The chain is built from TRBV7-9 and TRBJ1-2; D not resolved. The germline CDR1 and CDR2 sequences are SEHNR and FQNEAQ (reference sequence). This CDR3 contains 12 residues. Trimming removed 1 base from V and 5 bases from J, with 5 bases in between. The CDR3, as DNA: TGTGCCAGCAGCTTAGGAGAATATGGCTACACCTTC. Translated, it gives CASSLGEYGYTF.

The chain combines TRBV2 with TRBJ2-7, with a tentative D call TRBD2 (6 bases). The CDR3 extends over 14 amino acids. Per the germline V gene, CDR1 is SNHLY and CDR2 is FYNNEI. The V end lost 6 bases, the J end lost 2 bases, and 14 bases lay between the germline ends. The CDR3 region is CASSSGTDAYEQYF. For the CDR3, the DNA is TGTGCCAGCAGCTCCGGGACTGATGCCTACGAGCAGTACTTC.

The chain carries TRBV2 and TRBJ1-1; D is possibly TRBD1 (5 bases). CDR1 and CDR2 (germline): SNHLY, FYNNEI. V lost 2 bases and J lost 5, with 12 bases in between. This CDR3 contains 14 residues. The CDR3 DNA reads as TGTGCCAGCAGTGAAAGGCCAGGGTCAACTGAAGCTTTCTTT. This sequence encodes CASSERPGSTEAFF.

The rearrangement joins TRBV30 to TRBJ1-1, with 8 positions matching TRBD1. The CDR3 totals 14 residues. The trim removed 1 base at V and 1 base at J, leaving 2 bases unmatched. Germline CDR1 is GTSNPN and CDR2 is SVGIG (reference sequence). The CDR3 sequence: CAWSGQGSNTEAFF. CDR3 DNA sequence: TGTGCCTGGAGTGGACAGGGGTCGAACACTGAAGCTTTCTTT.

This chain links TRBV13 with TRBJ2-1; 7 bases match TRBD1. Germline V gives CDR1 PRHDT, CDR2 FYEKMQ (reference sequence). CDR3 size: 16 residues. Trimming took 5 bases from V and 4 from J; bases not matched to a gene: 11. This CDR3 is CASSPRTGYPYNEQFF. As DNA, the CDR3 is TGTGCCAGCAGCCCCCGGACAGGATATCCATACAATGAGCAGTTCTTC.